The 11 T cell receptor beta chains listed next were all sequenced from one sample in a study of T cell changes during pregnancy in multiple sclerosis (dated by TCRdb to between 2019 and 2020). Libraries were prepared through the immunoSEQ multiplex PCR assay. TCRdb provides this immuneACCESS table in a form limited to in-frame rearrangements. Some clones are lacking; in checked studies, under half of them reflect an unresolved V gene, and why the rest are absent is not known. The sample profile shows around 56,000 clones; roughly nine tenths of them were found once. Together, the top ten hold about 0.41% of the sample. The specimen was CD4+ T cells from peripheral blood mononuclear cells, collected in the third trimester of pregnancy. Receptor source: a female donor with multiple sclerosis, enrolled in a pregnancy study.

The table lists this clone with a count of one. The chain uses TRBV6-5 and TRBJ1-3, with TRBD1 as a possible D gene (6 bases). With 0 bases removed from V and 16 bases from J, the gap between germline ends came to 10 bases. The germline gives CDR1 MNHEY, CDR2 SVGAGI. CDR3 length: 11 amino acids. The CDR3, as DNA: TGTGCCAGCAGTTACTCCGGGACATACTATTTT. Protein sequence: CASSYSGTYYF.

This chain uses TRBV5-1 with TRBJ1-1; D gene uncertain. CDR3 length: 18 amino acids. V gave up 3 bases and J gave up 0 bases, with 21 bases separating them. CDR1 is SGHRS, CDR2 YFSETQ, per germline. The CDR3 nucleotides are TGCGCCAGCAGCTCCGCTGCTGGTACACACCTCATGAACACTGAAGCTTTCTTT. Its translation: CASSSAAGTHLMNTEAFF. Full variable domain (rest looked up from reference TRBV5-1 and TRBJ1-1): KAGVTQTPRYLIKTRGQQVTLSCSPISGHRSVSWYQQTPGQGLQFLFEYFSETQRNKGNFPGRFSGRQFSNSRSEMNVSTLELGDSALYLCASSSAAGTHLMNTEAFFGQGTRLTVV.

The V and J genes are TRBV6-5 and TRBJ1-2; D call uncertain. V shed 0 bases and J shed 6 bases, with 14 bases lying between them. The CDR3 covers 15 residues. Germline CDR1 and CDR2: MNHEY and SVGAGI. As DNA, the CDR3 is TGTGCCAGCAGTTACTCTAGAACGGAGCATCATGGCTACACCTTC. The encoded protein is CASSYSRTEHHGYTF.

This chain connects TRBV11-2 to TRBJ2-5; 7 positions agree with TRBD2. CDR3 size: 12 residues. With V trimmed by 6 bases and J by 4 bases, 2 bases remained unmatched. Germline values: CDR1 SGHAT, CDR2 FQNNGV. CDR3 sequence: CASRGRVETQYF. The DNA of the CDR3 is TGTGCCAGCAGGGGGAGGGTAGAGACCCAGTACTTC.

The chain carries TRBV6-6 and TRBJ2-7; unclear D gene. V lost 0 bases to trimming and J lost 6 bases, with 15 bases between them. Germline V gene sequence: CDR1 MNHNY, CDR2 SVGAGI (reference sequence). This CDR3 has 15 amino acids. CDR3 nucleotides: TGTGCCAGCAGTTACTCGCACACCGAGGCCTCCGAGCAGTACTTC. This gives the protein CASSYSHTEASEQYF.

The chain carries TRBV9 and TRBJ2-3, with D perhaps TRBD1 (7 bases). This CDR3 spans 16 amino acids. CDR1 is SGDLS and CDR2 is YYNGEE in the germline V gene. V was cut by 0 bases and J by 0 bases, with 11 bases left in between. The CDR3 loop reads CASSVAGGLSTDTQYF. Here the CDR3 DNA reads TGTGCCAGCAGCGTAGCAGGGGGACTTAGCACAGATACGCAGTATTTT.

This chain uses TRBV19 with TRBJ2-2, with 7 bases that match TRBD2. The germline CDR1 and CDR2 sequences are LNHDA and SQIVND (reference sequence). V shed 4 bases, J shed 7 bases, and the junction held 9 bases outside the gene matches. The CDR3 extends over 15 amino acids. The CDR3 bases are TGTGCCAGTAGTAACACCGGACTAGTTCACGGGGAGCTGTTTTTT. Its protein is CASSNTGLVHGELFF.

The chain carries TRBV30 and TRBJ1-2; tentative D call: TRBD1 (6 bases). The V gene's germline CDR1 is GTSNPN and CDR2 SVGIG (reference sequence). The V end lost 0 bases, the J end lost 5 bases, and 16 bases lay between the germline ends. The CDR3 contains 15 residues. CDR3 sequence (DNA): TGTGCCTGGAGTGTACATGGGGGCGTGGGATATGGCTACACCTTC. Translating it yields CAWSVHGGVGYGYTF.

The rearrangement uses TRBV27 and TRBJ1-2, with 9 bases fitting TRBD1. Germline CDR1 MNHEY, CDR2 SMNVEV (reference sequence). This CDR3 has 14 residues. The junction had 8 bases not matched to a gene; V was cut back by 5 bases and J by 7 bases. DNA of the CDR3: TGTGCCAGCAGTGATCCGGGACAGGGCGGTGGCTACACCTTC. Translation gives CASSDPGQGGGYTF.

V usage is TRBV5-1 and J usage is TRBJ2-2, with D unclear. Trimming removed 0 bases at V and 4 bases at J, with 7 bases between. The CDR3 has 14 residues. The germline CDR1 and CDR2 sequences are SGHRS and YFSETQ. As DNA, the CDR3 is TGCGCCAGCAGCTTGGACTCGATCACCGGGGAGCTGTTTTTT. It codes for CASSLDSITGELFF. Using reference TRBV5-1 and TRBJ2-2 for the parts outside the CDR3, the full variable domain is KAGVTQTPRYLIKTRGQQVTLSCSPISGHRSVSWYQQTPGQGLQFLFEYFSETQRNKGNFPGRFSGRQFSNSRSEMNVSTLELGDSALYLCASSLDSITGELFFGEGSRLTVL.

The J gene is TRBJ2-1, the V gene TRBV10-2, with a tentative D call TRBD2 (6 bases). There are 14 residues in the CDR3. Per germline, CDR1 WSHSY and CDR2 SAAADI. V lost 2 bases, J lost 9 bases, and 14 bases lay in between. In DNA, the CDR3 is TGCGCCAGCAGTGAGACCGGAGGGGATGGTGAGCAGTTCTTC. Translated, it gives CASSETGGDGEQFF.